One sample yielded the 20 T cell receptor beta chains listed below, sequenced in a study of blood T cell repertoires in COVID-19. TCRdb's table, derived via immunoSEQ multiplex PCR, lists solely in-frame clones and lacks some. The table shows roughly 250,000 clones, with around 89% occurring only once. Sequencing input: PBMCs or T cells enriched from blood (not recorded which). The receptors here all came from a man aged 35 to 55 who had recovered from COVID-19.

The chain employs TRBV21-1 and TRBJ1-1; the D call in the table, TRBD1, was not verified against the DNA. TRBV21-1 is a pseudogene locus. The CDR3 covers 16 residues. CDR3 protein: CASSTEQGALNTEAFF. CDR3 DNA sequence: TGTGCCAGCAGCACAGAACAGGGGGCCTTGAACACTGAAGCTTTCTTT.

The gene calls are TRBV28 and TRBJ2-7; TRBD1 is a possible D gene (5 bases). V was clipped by 2 bases and J by 3 bases, with 8 bases between them. Germline V gene data show CDR1 as MDHEN and CDR2 as SYDVKM. The CDR3 consists of 13 residues. In nucleotides, the CDR3 is TGTGCCAGCAGTTTAGTCCAGGGCTACGAGCAGTACTTC. It encodes CASSLVQGYEQYF.

The gene calls are TRBV19 and TRBJ2-5; possibly TRBD2 for D (5 bases). CDR1 is LNHDA, CDR2 SQIVND, per germline (reference sequence). This CDR3 region has 14 residues. Trimming cost V 0 bases and J 3 bases, with 8 bases left between them. CDR3 sequence: CASSIDTGEETQYF. DNA of the CDR3: TGTGCCAGTAGTATAGACACCGGGGAAGAGACCCAGTACTTC.

J is TRBJ1-6 and V is TRBV14, with D perhaps TRBD1 (6 bases). The germline V gene encodes CDR1 SGHDN and CDR2 FVKESK. The V gene lost 5 bases and the J gene lost 0 bases, with 17 bases spanning the gap. The CDR3 is made up of 18 amino acids. The CDR3, as DNA: TGTGCCAGCAGCTCCCGGGACAACGGCCGCTCCTATAATTCACCCCTCCACTTT. Protein: CASSSRDNGRSYNSPLHF.

The genes are TRBV28 and TRBJ2-5; the D gene is possibly TRBD2 (5 bases). The V end was cut by 3 bases, the J end by 5 bases, with 19 bases between. Germline V CDR1 and CDR2: MDHEN, SYDVKM. The length of the CDR3 is 16 residues. The CDR3 nucleotides read TGTGCCAGCAGTTTCCGCTCCGGGCCCCGAGGGGAGACCCAGTACTTC. It encodes CASSFRSGPRGETQYF.

The rearrangement uses TRBV5-8 and TRBJ1-6; weak D call: TRBD1 (6 bases). Germline loops: CDR1 SGHTS, CDR2 YDEGEE. This CDR3 comprises 17 residues. V lost 0 bases to trimming and J lost 0 bases, with 10 bases between them. CDR3 bases: TGTGCCAGCAGCTTGGGAGGGGGAAGCTCCTATAATTCACCCCTCCACTTT. Its translation: CASSLGGGSSYNSPLHF.

The V and J genes are TRBV7-3 and TRBJ2-1, with TRBD2 matching over 11 bases. Germline V lookup: CDR1 SGHTA, CDR2 FQGTGA. This CDR3 spans 15 amino acids. V lost 0 bases to trimming and J lost 10 bases; unmatched junction nucleotides: 5. The CDR3 spells CASSLTTSGAGEQFF. The CDR3 DNA sequence: TGTGCCAGCAGCTTAACGACTAGCGGGGCGGGAGAGCAGTTCTTC.

This clone was seen just once. The DNA of the CDR3 is TGTGCCAGCTCACCCGGGGAAGTCACTGAAGCTTTCTTT. Encoded protein: CASSPGEVTEAFF. The rearrangement links TRBV18 to TRBJ1-1; D uncertain. Trimming took off 3 bases at V and 4 bases at J, with 9 bases between the two ends. The germline CDR1 and CDR2 sequences are KGHSH and LQKENI. The CDR3 is made up of 13 amino acids.

The rearrangement uses TRBV30 and TRBJ2-4; 7 bases match TRBD2. The CDR3 length is 13 residues. CDR1 is GTSNPN, CDR2 SVGIG, per germline (reference sequence). Trimming took 3 bases from V and 6 from J; bases not matched to a gene: 5. CDR3 bases: TGTGCCTGGAGATTGGCTAGCGGAAACATTCAGTACTTC. This gives the protein CAWRLASGNIQYF.

This clone was recorded once. The genes are TRBV3-1 (or the pseudogene TRBV3-2) and TRBJ2-6; D is unresolved. V was trimmed by 0 bases and J by 0 bases, leaving 6 bases between them. Germline V gene data show CDR1 as LGHDT and CDR2 as YNNKEL (reference sequence). The CDR3 spans 16 residues. Here the CDR3 DNA reads TGTGCCAGCAGCCAAGACCCATCCTCTGGGGCCAACGTCCTGACTTTC. Translating gives CASSQDPSSGANVLTF.

V gene TRBV5-1 combines with J gene TRBJ1-1; D is perhaps TRBD1 (6 bases). The CDR3 is made up of 13 amino acids. Germline assignment: CDR1 SGHRS and CDR2 YFSETQ. Trimming shortened V by 5 bases and J by 1 base, and 9 bases separated the two germline ends. CDR3 coding DNA: TGCGCCAGCAGTTCGGGACAGAACACTGAAGCTTTCTTT. Encoded protein: CASSSGQNTEAFF.

The chain is built from TRBV7-2 and TRBJ2-5; TRBD2 might be the D (5 bases). With 0 bases removed from V and 5 bases from J, the gap between germline ends came to 10 bases. Looked up from germline, CDR1 is SGHTA and CDR2 is FQGNSA. The CDR3 has 14 amino acids. The CDR3 loop is CASSLAGKRETQYF. DNA for the CDR3: TGTGCCAGCAGCTTAGCCGGGAAACGGGAGACCCAGTACTTC.

This rearrangement joins TRBV6-5 to TRBJ2-7, with 10 bases identical to TRBD2. J gave up 6 bases and V 2 bases, and 7 bases lay outside the gene matches. Germline CDR1 MNHEY, CDR2 SVGAGI. The CDR3 totals 15 residues. The CDR3 DNA reads TGTGCCAGCAGTTACCCCAGCGGGAGGGCGCGCGAGCAGTACTTC. This translates into CASSYPSGRAREQYF.

This chain links TRBV3-1 (or the pseudogene TRBV3-2) with TRBJ1-5; TRBD1 matches 8 bases. The CDR3 loop spans 17 amino acids. The ends lost 1 base at V and 5 bases at J; junction bases unmatched: 10. The germline gives CDR1 LGHDT, CDR2 YNNKEL (reference sequence). The DNA of the CDR3 is TGTGCCAGCAGCCAAGGGTACCTTGGACAGGGCGATCAGCCCCAGCATTTT. This gives the protein CASSQGYLGQGDQPQHF.

V usage is TRBV5-6 and J usage is TRBJ2-5; 8 positions agree with TRBD2. The junction had 9 bases not matched to a gene; V was cut back by 3 bases and J by 2 bases. The CDR3 sequence is 16 residues long. CDR1 is SGHDT, CDR2 YYEEEE, per germline. The CDR3 reads CASSSPGGRGQETQYF. The CDR3 DNA reads as TGTGCCAGCAGCTCCCCGGGGGGGCGGGGGCAAGAGACCCAGTACTTC.

This chain joins TRBV18 and TRBJ1-2; D is possibly TRBD1 (5 bases). The V end lost 3 bases, the J end lost 3 bases, and 20 bases lay between the germline ends. The CDR3 sequence is 17 residues long. CDR1 and CDR2 from the germline V gene are KGHSH and LQKENI. The CDR3 reads CASSPIRLGDYYYGYTF. DNA for the CDR3: TGTGCCAGCTCACCCATTCGCCTAGGGGATTACTACTATGGCTACACCTTC.

V and J are TRBV7-9 and TRBJ2-1; D is ambiguous. From germline, CDR1 is SEHNR and CDR2 FQNEAQ (reference sequence). V was trimmed by 4 bases and J by 6 bases, leaving 13 bases between them. The CDR3 length is 14 residues. The CDR3, as DNA: TGTGCCAGCAGCTCGCACGGGTACCCCAATGAGCAGTTCTTC. Its translation is CASSSHGYPNEQFF.

The chain couples TRBV11-2 to TRBJ1-6, with TRBD1 identical over 8 bases. Germline assignment: CDR1 SGHAT and CDR2 FQNNGV. The V segment lost 2 bases and the J segment 13 bases; nucleotides outside the gene matches: 10. The CDR3 runs to 15 residues. CDR3 region: CASSLTTGAGAPLHF. CDR3 nucleotide sequence: TGTGCCAGCAGCTTAACGACAGGGGCCGGAGCGCCCCTCCACTTT.

This rearrangement joins TRBV27 to TRBJ2-1; D uncertain. Trimming pared 8 bases from V and 0 bases from J, leaving 11 bases between. CDR3 length: 14 amino acids. CDR1 and CDR2 (germline): MNHEY, SMNVEV (reference sequence). This CDR3 reads CASLNRSSYNEQFF. The CDR3 nucleotides are TGTGCCAGCCTCAATCGCAGCTCCTACAATGAGCAGTTCTTC.

The V gene is TRBV27, the J gene TRBJ2-1; TRBD2 matches at 9 bases. Germline CDR1 is MNHEY and CDR2 is SMNVEV (reference sequence). V lost 1 base to trimming and J lost 6 bases; unmatched junction nucleotides: 7. The CDR3 contains 16 residues. CDR3 region: CASSLFSGLAINEQFF. Written as DNA, the CDR3 is TGTGCCAGCAGTTTATTCTCGGGACTAGCCATCAATGAGCAGTTCTTC.